The 29 T cell receptor beta chains below come from one sample, sequenced in a study of shared clonotypes between healthy human individuals. Data came from immunoSEQ multiplex PCR; TCRdb stores just in-frame clones and leaves some out. The data show 1,500,000 or so clones, approximately 96% seen once. The sequencing input was naive CD4+ T cells sorted from blood. The subset: CD45RA+ positively selected. These receptors all come from a man aged 25-40 years in good health.

The V and J genes are TRBV7-9 and TRBJ2-7; D not resolved. CDR1 and CDR2 (germline): SEHNR, FQNEAQ (reference sequence). The V and J ends lost 0 bases and 5 bases respectively, with 8 bases between them. The CDR3 loop spans 13 amino acids. The CDR3 reads CASSLAAPHEQYF. CDR3 sequence (DNA): TGTGCCAGCAGCTTAGCGGCCCCCCACGAGCAGTACTTC.

The chain couples TRBV5-6 to TRBJ1-5; the D is unclear. CDR3 size: 19 residues. Looked up from germline, CDR1 is SGHDT and CDR2 is YYEEEE. The ends were cut back, 1 base at V and 0 bases at J, with 20 bases in the middle. The CDR3 loop reads CASSLSRQNLPISNQPQHF. CDR3 DNA sequence: TGTGCCAGCAGCTTGAGTAGGCAGAACCTTCCCATTAGCAATCAGCCCCAGCATTTT. Full variable domain (missing parts from reference TRBV5-6 and TRBJ1-5): DAGVTQSPTHLIKTRGQQVTLRCSPKSGHDTVSWYQQALGQGPQFIFQYYEEEERQRGNFPDRFSGHQFPNYSSELNVNALLLGDSALYLCASSLSRQNLPISNQPQHFGDGTRLSIL.

The chain has TRBV5-8 and TRBJ2-5, with a tentative D call TRBD1 (5 bases). Per the germline V gene, CDR1 is SGHTS and CDR2 is YDEGEE. The CDR3 totals 16 residues. Deletions cut 1 base from V and 3 bases from J, with 16 bases between. The CDR3 region has the DNA TGTGCCAGCAGCTTGTCTTTTGGACACCGCGAAGAGACCCAGTACTTC. It yields the protein CASSLSFGHREETQYF.

This clone was seen just once. The chain uses TRBV27 and TRBJ2-3; D is uncertain. The germline V gene has CDR1 MNHEY and CDR2 SMNVEV (reference sequence). The CDR3 extends over 12 amino acids. Trimming left V 5 bases short and J 7 bases short, with 10 bases between. The CDR3 loop is CASSPTINTQYF. As DNA, the CDR3 is TGTGCCAGCAGTCCAACTATAAATACGCAGTATTTT.

J is TRBJ2-7 and V is TRBV4-3, with 10 nucleotides matching TRBD2. Looked up from germline, CDR1 is LGHNA and CDR2 is YSLEER. There are 19 residues in the CDR3. V lost 5 bases to trimming and J lost 1 base; unmatched junction nucleotides: 17. The CDR3 DNA follows: TGCGCCAGCAGCAAAGCTAGCGGGAGTTCGTCGGAGACGTCCTACGAGCAGTACTTC. Protein sequence: CASSKASGSSSETSYEQYF.

V is TRBV18 and J is TRBJ2-5; D gene uncertain. Trimming pared 2 bases from V and 0 bases from J, leaving 10 bases between. The CDR3 sequence is 15 residues long. Germline assignment: CDR1 KGHSH and CDR2 LQKENI. CDR3 region: CASSPGINHQETQYF. In DNA form, the CDR3 reads TGTGCCAGCTCACCAGGTATTAACCACCAAGAGACCCAGTACTTC.

This chain connects TRBV10-3 to TRBJ1-2; 8 bases fit TRBD1. The CDR3 consists of 14 residues. The ends lost 6 bases at V and 8 bases at J; junction bases unmatched: 11. Germline V gene sequence: CDR1 ENHRY, CDR2 SYGVKD. CDR3 residues: CAISQMTGERGYTF. Here the CDR3 DNA reads TGTGCCATCAGCCAGATGACAGGGGAGCGGGGCTACACCTTC.

The V and J genes are TRBV15 and TRBJ1-4, with D unclear. The ends were cut back, 6 bases at V and 4 bases at J, with 12 bases in the middle. This CDR3 is 14 amino acids long. Per the germline V gene, CDR1 is LNHNV and CDR2 is YYDKDF (reference sequence). For the CDR3, the DNA is TGTGCCACCAGTAAAAGAACGGGTAATGAAAAACTGTTTTTT. This translates into CATSKRTGNEKLFF.

J is TRBJ2-1 and V is TRBV19; D is undetermined. Trimming took off 4 bases at V and 3 bases at J, with 13 bases between the two ends. The CDR3 spans 15 residues. CDR1 and CDR2 from the germline V gene are LNHDA and SQIVND (reference sequence). The CDR3 bases are TGTGCCAGTAGTAGGTTGCCCCGCGGCTACAATGAGCAGTTCTTC. Amino acid sequence: CASSRLPRGYNEQFF.

This clone was detected only once. The chain uses TRBV5-1 and TRBJ1-1; TRBD1 might be the D (5 bases). The CDR3 is made up of 13 amino acids. The germline V gene encodes CDR1 SGHRS and CDR2 YFSETQ. V lost 4 bases to trimming and J lost 5 bases, with 12 bases between them. The CDR3 here is CASSPSGTTEAFF. As DNA, the CDR3 is TGCGCCAGCAGCCCCAGCGGGACTACTGAAGCTTTCTTT.

The rearrangement links TRBV5-1 to TRBJ2-7; TRBD2 matches 11 bases. This CDR3 is 15 amino acids long. After removal of 4 bases from V and 2 bases from J, the junction contained 5 bases not matched to a gene. Germline values: CDR1 SGHRS, CDR2 YFSETQ. CDR3 sequence (DNA): TGCGCCAGCAGCACGGGACTAGCGGTACCCTACGAGCAGTACTTC. Residues: CASSTGLAVPYEQYF. Full variable domain (rest looked up from reference TRBV5-1 and TRBJ2-7): KAGVTQTPRYLIKTRGQQVTLSCSPISGHRSVSWYQQTPGQGLQFLFEYFSETQRNKGNFPGRFSGRQFSNSRSEMNVSTLELGDSALYLCASSTGLAVPYEQYFGPGTRLTVT.

This clone has only one observation. This chain links TRBV28 with TRBJ2-1, with a weak D call TRBD1 (7 bases). The CDR3 has 15 amino acids. V dropped 5 bases and J dropped 2 bases, with 13 bases sitting between them. The V gene's germline CDR1 is MDHEN and CDR2 SYDVKM. The CDR3 loop reads CASSTRGVPYNEQFF. The CDR3 coding sequence is TGTGCCAGCAGTACCAGGGGGGTCCCCTACAATGAGCAGTTCTTC.

This chain uses TRBV7-2 with TRBJ2-3; TRBD1 agrees at 8 bases. The CDR3 spans 14 residues. In germline, CDR1 is SGHTA, CDR2 FQGNSA. The junction had 5 bases not matched to a gene; V was cut back by 5 bases and J by 4 bases. The CDR3 region is CASSRDRLADTQYF. CDR3 DNA sequence: TGTGCCAGCAGCCGGGACAGGCTCGCAGATACGCAGTATTTT.

The chain carries TRBV6-5 and TRBJ2-1; the D gene is possibly TRBD2 (6 bases). Trimming cost V 6 bases and J 11 bases, with 14 bases left between them. Germline lookup yields CDR1 MNHEY and CDR2 SVGAGI. This CDR3 is built from 12 residues. This CDR3 reads CASRFHGTQQFF. In DNA, the CDR3 is TGTGCCAGCAGATTTCACGGGACTCAGCAGTTCTTC.

The CDR3, as DNA: TGTGCCAGCAGCAAACAAGCTACAGATACGCAGTATTTT. Protein product: CASSKQATDTQYF. The rearrangement links TRBV6-5 to TRBJ2-3, with unresolved D. This CDR3 has 13 amino acids. V was pared by 6 bases and J by 3 bases, with 10 bases between. Germline V gives CDR1 MNHEY, CDR2 SVGAGI.

The genes are TRBV4-3 and TRBJ2-7; tentative D call: TRBD1 (5 bases). Germline CDR1 reads LGHNA; CDR2 reads YSLEER. CDR3 size: 14 residues. Deletions cut 3 bases from V and 0 bases from J, with 9 bases between. The CDR3 loop is CASSQDTGSYEQYF. The DNA of the CDR3 is TGCGCCAGCAGCCAGGACACCGGCTCCTACGAGCAGTACTTC.

This chain joins TRBV19 and TRBJ2-3, with a weak D call TRBD1 (6 bases). Trimming cost V 3 bases and J 1 base, with 17 bases left between them. Germline V lookup: CDR1 LNHDA, CDR2 SQIVND (reference sequence). The CDR3 has 17 residues. The chain's CDR3 is CASSILPSQGRTDTQYF. CDR3 DNA: TGTGCCAGTAGTATTCTTCCCTCACAGGGCCGCACAGATACGCAGTATTTT.

This clone was recorded only once. The chain couples TRBV5-1 to TRBJ1-2, with D hard to call. The CDR3 is 16 amino acids. CDR1 and CDR2 (germline): SGHRS, YFSETQ. V dropped 4 bases and J dropped 0 bases, with 16 bases sitting between them. CDR3 loop: CASSIEVGRPNYGYTF. The CDR3 DNA follows: TGCGCCAGCAGCATCGAGGTCGGCCGCCCTAACTATGGCTACACCTTC. Combining the CDR3 with reference TRBV5-1 and TRBJ1-2 gives the whole variable domain KAGVTQTPRYLIKTRGQQVTLSCSPISGHRSVSWYQQTPGQGLQFLFEYFSETQRNKGNFPGRFSGRQFSNSRSEMNVSTLELGDSALYLCASSIEVGRPNYGYTFGSGTRLTVV.

This chain connects TRBV9 to TRBJ2-1; 8 positions agree with TRBD2. V lost 4 bases to trimming and J lost 6 bases; unmatched junction nucleotides: 12. CDR1 is SGDLS and CDR2 is YYNGEE in the germline V gene. The CDR3 consists of 16 residues. This CDR3 is CASSRRGAGALNEQFF. The CDR3, as DNA: TGTGCCAGCAGCAGAAGAGGAGCGGGAGCCCTCAATGAGCAGTTCTTC.

The rearrangement uses TRBV5-4 and TRBJ2-7; 8 bases agree with TRBD1. Germline V gene lookup returns CDR1 SGHNT and CDR2 YYREEE (reference sequence). The CDR3 sequence is 14 residues long. J lost 3 bases, V lost 3 bases, and 5 bases had no gene match. DNA for the CDR3: TGTGCCAGCAGCTCTCAGGGGGCGAGCTACGAGCAGTACTTC. It encodes CASSSQGASYEQYF.

The gene calls are TRBV30 and TRBJ2-4, with TRBD2 matching over 16 bases. The CDR3 contains 20 residues. CDR1 is GTSNPN, CDR2 SVGIG, per germline (reference sequence). The V gene end was trimmed by 5 bases and the J gene end by 0 bases; junction bases not matched to a gene: 13. Here the CDR3 reads CAWGTGTSGRAWLAKNIQYF. CDR3 bases: TGTGCCTGGGGTACCGGGACTAGCGGGAGGGCCTGGCTAGCCAAAAACATTCAGTACTTC.

Details on this clone: Compared with germline, one end of the junction differs, possibly owing to a read error. The chain is built from TRBV5-8 and TRBJ2-7; D gene uncertain. Per the germline V gene, CDR1 is SGHTS and CDR2 is YDEGEE. The CDR3 sequence is 13 residues long. The CDR3 sequence: CASSSYTLFSALF. CDR3 nucleotides: TGTGCCAGCAGCTCCTACACGCTTTTCTCGGCTCTGTTC.

This clone has only one observation. The chain carries TRBV2 and TRBJ2-7; 7 nucleotides agree with TRBD1. V shed 7 bases and J 5 bases; nucleotides not matched to a gene: 11. In germline, CDR1 is SNHLY, CDR2 FYNNEI. CDR3 size: 14 residues. CDR3 protein: CASMAETGSHEQYF. The CDR3 nucleotides read TGTGCCAGCATGGCCGAGACAGGGTCCCACGAGCAGTACTTC.

V usage is TRBV9 and J usage is TRBJ1-3; D gene ambiguous. The germline V and J ends were trimmed by 3 bases and 0 bases, with 16 bases remaining between them. The CDR3 contains 17 residues. The germline gives CDR1 SGDLS, CDR2 YYNGEE. The CDR3 protein is CASSGLGSAISGNTIYF. CDR3 coding DNA: TGTGCCAGCAGCGGTTTGGGTTCCGCTATCTCTGGAAACACCATATATTTT.

The chain carries TRBV7-2 and TRBJ2-3; D gene unclear. V was shortened by 6 bases and J by 2 bases, with 9 bases between the two germline ends. The length of the CDR3 is 13 residues. CDR1 and CDR2 (germline): SGHTA, FQGNSA. For the CDR3, the DNA is TGTGCCAGCAGGCCGGCGGCCACAGATACGCAGTATTTT. Translating it yields CASRPAATDTQYF.

Remarks on this clone: An end of the junction differs from the germline gene, which may be a read error. The V and J genes are TRBV7-2 and TRBJ2-7; TRBD2 agrees at 8 bases. CDR1 is SGHTA and CDR2 is FQGNSA in the germline V gene. The CDR3 is 15 residues long. CDR3 amino acids: CASSLAGHSLYEQYF. The CDR3, as DNA: TGTGCCAGCAGTTTAGCGGGACACTCACTCTACGAGCAGTACTTC. Combining the CDR3 with reference TRBV7-2 and TRBJ2-7 gives the whole variable domain GAGVSQSPSNKVTEKGKDVELRCDPISGHTALYWYRQSLGQGLEFLIYFQGNSAPDKSGLPSDRFSAERTGGSVSTLTIQRTQQEDSAVYLCASSLAGHSLYEQYFGPGTRLTVT.

Remarks on this clone: Germline is not matched at one junction end, which may reflect a read error. This sample includes further DNA sequences coding for the same CDR3. The chain carries TRBV6-5 and TRBJ2-7, with D perhaps matching TRBD1 or TRBD2 (5 bases each). This CDR3 comprises 12 residues. Per germline, CDR1 MNHEY and CDR2 SVGAGI. As DNA, the CDR3 is TGTGCTAGCAGTTTCTCGGGACACGAGCAGTACTTC. Amino acid sequence: CASSFSGHEQYF.

The chain employs TRBV6-1 and TRBJ1-5; a weak D match, TRBD1 (5 bases). The CDR3 contains 14 residues. The ends were cut back, 1 base at V and 5 bases at J, with 9 bases in the middle. Germline V lookup: CDR1 MNHNS, CDR2 SASEGT. The CDR3 loop is CASSEDRRDQPQHF. The CDR3 DNA sequence: TGTGCCAGCAGTGAAGACCGCAGGGATCAGCCCCAGCATTTT.

The chain joins TRBV28 to TRBJ1-2; 9 bases map to TRBD1. The ends lost 1 base at V and 4 bases at J; junction bases unmatched: 7. There are 16 residues in the CDR3. The germline V gene encodes CDR1 MDHEN and CDR2 SYDVKM. The CDR3 loop is CASSLLGGQGSYGYTF. The CDR3 DNA sequence: TGTGCCAGCAGTTTATTAGGTGGACAGGGGTCCTATGGCTACACCTTC.